The 26 T cell receptor beta chains listed next were all sequenced from one sample in a study of blood T cell repertoires in COVID-19 (dated by TCRdb to the early 2020s). Libraries were constructed by the immunoSEQ multiplex PCR assay. The table was pulled from immuneACCESS by TCRdb, which kept in-frame rearrangements only. Such tables lose some clones; where checked, under half of the loss comes from unresolved V genes, and the rest has no known cause. The sample has approximately 260,000 clones on record, 80% to 90% of them singletons. The ten most abundant clones make up roughly 10% of the sample. Sequencing used peripheral blood. These receptors were collected from an older woman with COVID-19, enrolled during active disease.

The genes are TRBV7-9 and TRBJ2-5, with TRBD2 matching 7 bases. The CDR3 has 14 amino acids. The V and J ends lost 5 bases and 1 base, in that order; junction bases with no gene match: 4. Germline V CDR1 and CDR2: SEHNR, FQNEAQ (reference sequence). DNA for the CDR3: TGTGCCAGCAGCAAATGGACTAGCCAAGAGACCCAGTACTTC. Translating it yields CASSKWTSQETQYF.

The chain couples TRBV7-3 to TRBJ2-2, with a weak D call TRBD1 (6 bases). Germline assignment: CDR1 SGHTA and CDR2 FQGTGA. The ends were cut back, 5 bases at V and 8 bases at J, with 9 bases in the middle. The CDR3 is made up of 12 amino acids. For the CDR3, the DNA is TGTGCCAGCAGCCCCGGACAGGGGGAGCTGTTTTTT. Amino acids: CASSPGQGELFF.

The rearrangement links TRBV19 to TRBJ1-5; D gene ambiguous. Germline lookup yields CDR1 LNHDA and CDR2 SQIVND (reference sequence). Between the trimmed V and J ends, which lost 4 bases and 3 bases, there was a span of 4 bases. The CDR3 sequence is 12 residues long. In DNA, the CDR3 is TGTGCCAGTAGTAACTTCAATCAGCCCCAGCATTTT. Its translation is CASSNFNQPQHF.

The chain links TRBV10-3 to TRBJ1-1; D is unresolved. V was trimmed by 4 bases and J by 4 bases, leaving 16 bases between them. CDR1 and CDR2 from the germline V gene are ENHRY and SYGVKD. This CDR3 spans 15 amino acids. CDR3 coding DNA: TGTGCCATCAGTGGGAACGTGAAGACGGGCACTGAAGCTTTCTTT. Translated, it gives CAISGNVKTGTEAFF.

The rearrangement links TRBV30 to TRBJ1-6; D remains ambiguous. This CDR3 is built from 15 residues. V lost 0 bases, J lost 6 bases, and 12 bases lay in between. The germline V gene encodes CDR1 GTSNPN and CDR2 SVGIG (reference sequence). The CDR3 DNA sequence: TGTGCCTGGAGTGTACCACAGACCGCTAATTCACCCCTCCACTTT. This translates into CAWSVPQTANSPLHF.

The V and J genes are TRBV27 and TRBJ2-7, with 16 positions matching TRBD2. V lost 6 bases to trimming and J lost 6 bases; unmatched junction nucleotides: 5. This CDR3 is 15 amino acids long. Germline-derived CDR1 and CDR2 are MNHEY and SMNVEV (reference sequence). CDR3 nucleotides: TGTGCCAGCAGCCCAGGGACTAGCGGGAGGGGCGAGCAGTACTTC. This codes for CASSPGTSGRGEQYF.

This clone has only one observation. V gene TRBV3-1 (or the pseudogene TRBV3-2) combines with J gene TRBJ2-3; 12 bases agree with TRBD2. J lost 3 bases, V lost 4 bases, and 2 bases had no gene match. The CDR3 covers 15 residues. Germline V gives CDR1 LGHDT, CDR2 YNNKEL (reference sequence). The CDR3 protein is CASSRTSGITDTQYF. The CDR3 coding sequence is TGTGCCAGCAGCCGGACTAGCGGGATAACAGATACGCAGTATTTT.

The rearrangement uses TRBV6-1 and TRBJ2-3; TRBD2 matches at 11 bases. CDR1 MNHNS and CDR2 SASEGT come from the germline V gene. The V gene end was trimmed by 1 base and the J gene end by 5 bases; junction bases not matched to a gene: 8. The CDR3 covers 17 residues. The CDR3 protein is CASSEDLSGRAEDTQYF. The CDR3 bases are TGTGCCAGCAGTGAAGATCTTAGCGGGAGGGCCGAAGATACGCAGTATTTT.

The V gene is TRBV20-1, the J gene TRBJ2-7; D uncertain. The germline CDR1 and CDR2 sequences are DFQATT and SNEGSKA (reference sequence). CDR3 length: 14 residues. V was shortened by 3 bases and J by 8 bases, with 20 bases between the two germline ends. CDR3 sequence reads: CSASNWRALRQQYF. For the CDR3, the DNA is TGCAGTGCTAGTAACTGGAGAGCCCTACGGCAGCAGTACTTC.

This clone occurred a few times. At the DNA level, this CDR3 is encoded by other sequences in the same sample as well. The chain combines TRBV18 with TRBJ2-7; TRBD1 matches at 8 bases. Germline CDR1 is KGHSH and CDR2 is LQKENI. The trim removed 0 bases at V and 3 bases at J, leaving 4 bases unmatched. The CDR3 length is 15 residues. Here the CDR3 reads CASSPPRGQGYEQYF. DNA for the CDR3: TGTGCCAGCTCACCACCGCGCGGACAGGGCTACGAGCAGTACTTC.

The J gene is TRBJ1-5, the V gene TRBV4-1, with a weak D call TRBD1 (6 bases). CDR3 length equals 14 residues. Trimming took 5 bases from V and 4 from J, leaving 12 bases between them. Germline CDR1 and CDR2: MGHRA and YSYEKL. The CDR3 sequence: CASSSHRENQPQHF. The CDR3 region has the DNA TGCGCCAGCAGCTCACACAGGGAAAATCAGCCCCAGCATTTT.

This chain links TRBV2 with TRBJ2-3; 10 bases match TRBD2. V was pared by 3 bases and J by 6 bases, with 3 bases of the junction left unmatched. CDR3 length equals 14 residues. Germline CDR1 and CDR2: SNHLY and FYNNEI. This CDR3 is CASSDQREGDTQYF. CDR3 DNA sequence: TGTGCCAGCAGTGACCAGCGGGAGGGTGATACGCAGTATTTT.

The genes are TRBV11-3 and TRBJ2-1, with a weak D call TRBD2 (7 bases). The CDR3 runs 15 residues. Germline CDR1 reads SGHNT; CDR2 reads YENEEA. The V and J ends lost 5 bases and 5 bases respectively, with 16 bases between them. The CDR3 loop is CASSPRGGLNNEQFF. CDR3 DNA sequence: TGTGCCAGCAGCCCCCGCGGGGGCCTCAACAATGAGCAGTTCTTC.

The chain employs TRBV11-3 and TRBJ2-1; 9 bases are a match to TRBD2. Looked up from germline, CDR1 is SGHNT and CDR2 is YENEEA. The V and J ends lost 5 bases and 2 bases, in that order; junction bases with no gene match: 7. The CDR3 consists of 16 residues. In DNA form, the CDR3 reads TGTGCCAGCAGCCTAGGACTAGCGTTAACCTACAATGAGCAGTTCTTC. This gives the protein CASSLGLALTYNEQFF.

This rearrangement joins TRBV27 to TRBJ2-1, with D unclear. The CDR3 has 17 amino acids. V lost 0 bases and J 0 bases, leaving 12 bases between the germline ends. Germline-derived CDR1 and CDR2 are MNHEY and SMNVEV (reference sequence). The CDR3 loop is CASSLSIGGSSYNEQFF. CDR3 nucleotide sequence: TGTGCCAGCAGTTTATCGATTGGCGGTAGCTCCTACAATGAGCAGTTCTTC.

DNA for the CDR3: TGTGCCAGCACCGACAGGGAAAGCTACACCTTC. Protein sequence: CASTDRESYTF. The V and J genes are TRBV5-6 and TRBJ1-2; 7 bases agree with TRBD1. V shed 6 bases, J shed 9 bases, and the junction held 5 bases outside the gene matches. Germline V gene sequence: CDR1 SGHDT, CDR2 YYEEEE. The CDR3 extends over 11 amino acids.

This chain connects TRBV6-1 to TRBJ2-7, with D unclear. The ends were cut back, 0 bases at V and 3 bases at J, with 12 bases in the middle. Germline assignment: CDR1 MNHNS and CDR2 SASEGT. The CDR3 has 15 amino acids. The CDR3 protein is CASSEALAEYYEQYF. CDR3 bases: TGTGCCAGCAGTGAAGCGCTGGCAGAATACTACGAGCAGTACTTC.

The chain uses TRBV28 and TRBJ1-5; D is undetermined. The V gene's germline CDR1 is MDHEN and CDR2 SYDVKM. CDR3 size: 14 residues. Trimming left V 3 bases short and J 6 bases short, with 12 bases between. The CDR3 region is CASSLGQESQPQHF. The DNA for the CDR3 is TGTGCCAGCAGTTTGGGCCAAGAGAGTCAGCCCCAGCATTTT.

The chain is built from TRBV5-1 and TRBJ2-7; 10 bases match TRBD2. Looked up from germline, CDR1 is SGHRS and CDR2 is YFSETQ. The CDR3 consists of 15 residues. Trimming at V came to 4 bases and at J to 3 bases, leaving 7 bases not matched to a gene. The CDR3 region has the DNA TGCGCCAGCAGCCCAAGGACTAGCGGTTTCTACGAGCAGTACTTC. It encodes CASSPRTSGFYEQYF.

This chain connects TRBV18 to TRBJ2-5; TRBD1 is a possible D gene (6 bases). Between the trimmed V and J ends, which lost 5 bases and 5 bases, there was a span of 12 bases. The germline gives CDR1 KGHSH, CDR2 LQKENI. The CDR3 consists of 13 residues. CDR3 sequence (DNA): TGTGCCAGCTCAACCGCAAGGGGGGAGACCCAGTACTTC. It is translated as CASSTARGETQYF.

The J gene is TRBJ1-3, the V gene TRBV3-1 (or the pseudogene TRBV3-2); D not resolved. This CDR3 contains 18 residues. Germline CDR1 is LGHDT and CDR2 is YNNKEL (reference sequence). V was shortened by 4 bases and J by 0 bases, with 19 bases between the two germline ends. The CDR3 loop is CASSPETTSLSSGNTIYF. The CDR3 DNA follows: TGTGCCAGCAGCCCTGAAACGACATCATTAAGCTCTGGAAACACCATATATTTT.

This chain links TRBV15 with TRBJ1-6, with TRBD1 matching 7 bases. CDR1 and CDR2 from the germline V gene are LNHNV and YYDKDF (reference sequence). This CDR3 comprises 16 residues. V gave up 3 bases and J gave up 9 bases; unmatched junction bases: 11. CDR3 nucleotide sequence: TGTGCCACCAGCAGGAGTAACAGGGGCACGGGTTCACCCCTCCACTTT. Amino acids: CATSRSNRGTGSPLHF.

This clone was seen only once. The chain combines TRBV7-3 with TRBJ2-5; the match to TRBD2 covers 9 bases. Germline V gene lookup returns CDR1 SGHTA and CDR2 FQGTGA. The CDR3 sequence is 16 residues long. V trimming: 1 base; J trimming: 5 bases; junction bases outside the gene matches: 8. CDR3: CASSLSGSGRWETQYF. The CDR3 DNA reads TGTGCCAGCAGCTTAAGTGGTAGCGGGAGATGGGAGACCCAGTACTTC.

This clone was observed a single time. The chain has TRBV6-2 or TRBV6-3 and TRBJ1-5, with 8 bases fitting TRBD1. The CDR3 consists of 15 residues. The germline gives CDR1 MNHEY, CDR2 SVGEGT. The trim removed 5 bases at V and 3 bases at J, leaving 6 bases unmatched. The CDR3 DNA reads as TGTGCCAGCAGTCGAGGACAGGGAGTCAATCAGCCCCAGCATTTT. Its protein is CASSRGQGVNQPQHF.

V usage is TRBV7-3 and J usage is TRBJ2-7; 7 bases map to TRBD2. CDR3 size: 13 residues. The junction had 4 bases not matched to a gene; V was cut back by 2 bases and J by 6 bases. Germline values: CDR1 SGHTA, CDR2 FQGTGA. This CDR3 is CASSLAGRTEQYF. The CDR3 DNA sequence: TGTGCCAGCAGCTTAGCCGGGAGGACCGAGCAGTACTTC.

The rearrangement uses TRBV3-1 (or the pseudogene TRBV3-2) and TRBJ2-7; 9 nucleotides align to TRBD1. The length of the CDR3 is 14 residues. CDR1 is LGHDT and CDR2 is YNNKEL in the germline V gene (reference sequence). Losses at the gene ends were 5 bases for V and 9 bases for J; bases not matched to a gene: 11. CDR3 protein: CASSYRDRALGQYF. Here the CDR3 DNA reads TGTGCCAGCAGCTACCGGGACAGGGCCCTGGGGCAGTACTTC.